This T cell receptor (beta chain) was found in a study of cytomegalovirus exposure and HLA in healthy donors. Points on this clone: Its specificity is not known.

Regarding the study as a whole: Most of the TCR beta V segments (in an earlier analysis) were productive either about 87% or about 30% of the time.

60 Vbeta and 13 Jbeta primers were used in PCR. Sequenced by immunoSEQ multiplex PCR; TCRdb stores in-frame clones only, minus some. Of tens of thousands of clones listed, roughly 80% were seen once; the top ten hold 0.85% to 1.3%. The sample was PBMCs. This clonotype originated in a male donor in good health and CMV-seronegative.

CDR3 DNA sequence: TGTGCCAGCAGTTTGGGGCGCACCCGATCTGGCTACACCTTC. It codes for CASSLGRTRSGYTF. J is TRBJ1-2 and V is TRBV28, with D possibly being TRBD1 (5 bases). The V and J ends lost 3 bases and 7 bases respectively, with 15 bases between them. CDR3 length: 14 amino acids. Germline CDR1 is MDHEN and CDR2 is SYDVKM.